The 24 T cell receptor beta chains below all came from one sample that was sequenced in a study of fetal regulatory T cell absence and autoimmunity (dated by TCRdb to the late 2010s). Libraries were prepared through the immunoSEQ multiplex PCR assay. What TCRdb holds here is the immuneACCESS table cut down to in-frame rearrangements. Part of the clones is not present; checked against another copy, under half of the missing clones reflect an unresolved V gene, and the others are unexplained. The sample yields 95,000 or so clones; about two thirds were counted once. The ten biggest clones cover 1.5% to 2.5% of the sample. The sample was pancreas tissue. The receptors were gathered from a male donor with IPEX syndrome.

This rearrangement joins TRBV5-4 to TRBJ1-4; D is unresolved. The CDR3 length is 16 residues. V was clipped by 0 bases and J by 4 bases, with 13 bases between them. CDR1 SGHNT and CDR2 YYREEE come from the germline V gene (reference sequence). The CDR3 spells CASSLVPAADNEKLFF. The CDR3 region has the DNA TGTGCCAGCAGCTTGGTCCCGGCGGCTGATAATGAAAAACTGTTTTTT.

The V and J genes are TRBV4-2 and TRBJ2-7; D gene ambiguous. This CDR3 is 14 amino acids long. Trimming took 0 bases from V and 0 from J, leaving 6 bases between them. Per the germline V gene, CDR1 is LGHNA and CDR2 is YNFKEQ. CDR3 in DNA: TGTGCCAGCAGCCAAGAGACTTTCTCCTACGAGCAGTACTTC. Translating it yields CASSQETFSYEQYF.

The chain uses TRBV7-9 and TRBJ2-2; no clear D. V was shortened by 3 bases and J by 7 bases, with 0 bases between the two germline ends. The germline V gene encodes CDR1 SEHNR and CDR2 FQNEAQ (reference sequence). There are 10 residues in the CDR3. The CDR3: CASSFGELFF. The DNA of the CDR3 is TGTGCCAGCAGCTTCGGGGAGCTGTTTTTT.

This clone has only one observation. This CDR3 reads CASSSGSGGGASETQYF. The DNA of the CDR3 is TGTGCCAGCAGCTCGGGCTCGGGCGGGGGGGCCTCGGAGACCCAGTACTTC. The rearrangement uses TRBV13 and TRBJ2-5, with 9 bases lining up with TRBD2. Trimming at V came to 4 bases and at J to 5 bases, leaving 14 bases not matched to a gene. The CDR3 is 17 amino acids. Germline loops: CDR1 PRHDT, CDR2 FYEKMQ (reference sequence).

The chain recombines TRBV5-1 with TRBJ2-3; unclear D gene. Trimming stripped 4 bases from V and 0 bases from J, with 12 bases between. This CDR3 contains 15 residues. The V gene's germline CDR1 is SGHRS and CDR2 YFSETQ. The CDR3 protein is CASSLHVRSTDTQYF. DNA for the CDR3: TGCGCCAGCAGCCTCCACGTAAGGAGCACAGATACGCAGTATTTT.

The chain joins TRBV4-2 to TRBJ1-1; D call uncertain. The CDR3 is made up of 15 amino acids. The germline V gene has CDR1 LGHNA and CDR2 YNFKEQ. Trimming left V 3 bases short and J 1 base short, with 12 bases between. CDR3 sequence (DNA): TGTGCCAGCAGCCACCCCGACCGGGGGAACACTGAAGCTTTCTTT. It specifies CASSHPDRGNTEAFF.

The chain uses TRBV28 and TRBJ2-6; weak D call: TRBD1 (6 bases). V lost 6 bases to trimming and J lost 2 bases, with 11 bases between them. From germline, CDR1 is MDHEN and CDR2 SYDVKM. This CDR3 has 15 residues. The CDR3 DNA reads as TGTGCCAGCAGGCCAGGGGAGACTGGGGCCAACGTCCTGACTTTC. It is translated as CASRPGETGANVLTF. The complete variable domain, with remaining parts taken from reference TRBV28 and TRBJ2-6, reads DVKVTQSSRYLVKRTGEKVFLECVQDMDHENMFWYRQDPGLGLRLIYFSYDVKMKEKGDIPEGYSVSREKKERFSLILESASTNQTSMYLCASRPGETGANVLTFGAGSRLTVL.

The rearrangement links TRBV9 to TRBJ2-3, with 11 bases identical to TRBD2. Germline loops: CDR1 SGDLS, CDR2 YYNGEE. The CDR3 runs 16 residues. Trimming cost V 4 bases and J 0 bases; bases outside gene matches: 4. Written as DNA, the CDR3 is TGTGCCAGCAGCCCACTAGCGGGGGTTAGCACAGATACGCAGTATTTT. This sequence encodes CASSPLAGVSTDTQYF.

CDR3 protein: CASSGVPGTDTQYF. In DNA, the CDR3 is TGTGCCAGCAGTGGGGTACCTGGCACAGATACGCAGTATTTT. The chain links TRBV5-6 to TRBJ2-3; unclear D gene. CDR1 and CDR2 (germline): SGHDT, YYEEEE. The CDR3 is 14 amino acids. The V end was cut by 5 bases, the J end by 1 base, with 11 bases between. The full variable domain, in which reference TRBV5-6 and TRBJ2-3 provide the parts outside the CDR3, is DAGVTQSPTHLIKTRGQQVTLRCSPKSGHDTVSWYQQALGQGPQFIFQYYEEEERQRGNFPDRFSGHQFPNYSSELNVNALLLGDSALYLCASSGVPGTDTQYFGPGTRLTVL.

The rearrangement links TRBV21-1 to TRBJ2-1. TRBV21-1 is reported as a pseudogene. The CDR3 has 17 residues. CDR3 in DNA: TGTGCCAGCAGCAAATTACAGCTAGTACTTCGCTACAATGAGCAGTTCTTC. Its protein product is CASSKLQLVLRYNEQFF.

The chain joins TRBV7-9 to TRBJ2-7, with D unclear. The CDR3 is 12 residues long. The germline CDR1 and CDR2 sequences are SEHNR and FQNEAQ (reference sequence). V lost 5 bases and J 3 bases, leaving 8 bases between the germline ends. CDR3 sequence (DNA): TGTGCCAGCAGCACACCAAACTACGAGCAGTACTTC. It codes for CASSTPNYEQYF.

The CDR3 loop reads CASSNSVGNTEAFF. CDR3 coding DNA: TGTGCCAGTAGTAACAGTGTGGGGAACACTGAAGCTTTCTTT. The chain couples TRBV19 to TRBJ1-1; D uncertain. This CDR3 region has 14 residues. The germline V gene encodes CDR1 LNHDA and CDR2 SQIVND (reference sequence). V lost 4 bases and J 1 base, leaving 10 bases between the germline ends.

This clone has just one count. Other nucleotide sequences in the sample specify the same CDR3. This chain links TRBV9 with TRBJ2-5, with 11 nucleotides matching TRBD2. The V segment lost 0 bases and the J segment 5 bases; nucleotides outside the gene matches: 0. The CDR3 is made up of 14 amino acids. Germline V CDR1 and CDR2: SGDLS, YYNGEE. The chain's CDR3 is CASSVGLAGETQYF. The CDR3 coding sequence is TGTGCCAGCAGCGTAGGACTAGCGGGGGAGACCCAGTACTTC.

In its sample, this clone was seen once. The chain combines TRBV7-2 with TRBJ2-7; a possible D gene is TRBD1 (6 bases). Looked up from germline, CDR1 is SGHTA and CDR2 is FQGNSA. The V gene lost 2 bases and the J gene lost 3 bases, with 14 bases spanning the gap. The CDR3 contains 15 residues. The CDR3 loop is CASSLRPQGFYEQYF. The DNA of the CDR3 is TGTGCCAGCAGCTTAAGGCCACAGGGATTCTACGAGCAGTACTTC.

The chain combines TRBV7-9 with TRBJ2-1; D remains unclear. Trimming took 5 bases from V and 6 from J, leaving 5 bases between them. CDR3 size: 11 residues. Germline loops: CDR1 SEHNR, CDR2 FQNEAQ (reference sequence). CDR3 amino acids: CASSPVNEQFF. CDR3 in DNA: TGTGCCAGCAGCCCCGTCAATGAGCAGTTCTTC.

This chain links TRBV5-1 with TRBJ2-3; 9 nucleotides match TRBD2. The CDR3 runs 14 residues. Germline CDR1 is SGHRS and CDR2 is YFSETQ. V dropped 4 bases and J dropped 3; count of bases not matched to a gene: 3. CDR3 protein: CASSGGLATDTQYF. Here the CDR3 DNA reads TGCGCCAGCAGCGGCGGACTAGCGACAGATACGCAGTATTTT. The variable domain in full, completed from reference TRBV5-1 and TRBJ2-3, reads KAGVTQTPRYLIKTRGQQVTLSCSPISGHRSVSWYQQTPGQGLQFLFEYFSETQRNKGNFPGRFSGRQFSNSRSEMNVSTLELGDSALYLCASSGGLATDTQYFGPGTRLTVL.

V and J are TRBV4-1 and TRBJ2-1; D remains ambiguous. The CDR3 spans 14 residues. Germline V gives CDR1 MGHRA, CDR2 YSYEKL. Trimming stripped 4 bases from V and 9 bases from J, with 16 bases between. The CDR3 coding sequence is TGCGCCAGCAGCCCTAACCCGTCTCCTGTTGAGCAGTTCTTC. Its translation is CASSPNPSPVEQFF.

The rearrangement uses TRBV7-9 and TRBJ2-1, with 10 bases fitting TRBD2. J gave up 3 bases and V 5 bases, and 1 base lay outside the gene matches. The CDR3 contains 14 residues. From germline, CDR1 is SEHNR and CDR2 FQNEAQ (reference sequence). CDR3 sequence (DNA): TGTGCCAGCAGCCGGACTAGCGGCTACAATGAGCAGTTCTTC. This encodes CASSRTSGYNEQFF. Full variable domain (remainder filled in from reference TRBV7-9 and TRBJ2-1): DTGVSQNPRHKITKRGQNVTFRCDPISEHNRLYWYRQTLGQGPEFLTYFQNEAQLEKSRLLSDRFSAERPKGSFSTLEIQRTEQGDSAMYLCASSRTSGYNEQFFGPGTRLTVL.

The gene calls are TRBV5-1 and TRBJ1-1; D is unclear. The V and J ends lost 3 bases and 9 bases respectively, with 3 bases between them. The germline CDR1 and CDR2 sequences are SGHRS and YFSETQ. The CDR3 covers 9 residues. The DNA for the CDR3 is TGCGCCAGCAGCTGGAAAGCTTTCTTT. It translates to CASSWKAFF.

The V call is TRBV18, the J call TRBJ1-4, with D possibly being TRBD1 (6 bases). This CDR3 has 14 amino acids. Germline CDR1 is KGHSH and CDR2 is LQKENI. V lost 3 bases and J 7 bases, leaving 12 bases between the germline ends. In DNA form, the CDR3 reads TGTGCCAGCTCACCGACAGGAGGAAGTGAAAAACTGTTTTTT. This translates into CASSPTGGSEKLFF.

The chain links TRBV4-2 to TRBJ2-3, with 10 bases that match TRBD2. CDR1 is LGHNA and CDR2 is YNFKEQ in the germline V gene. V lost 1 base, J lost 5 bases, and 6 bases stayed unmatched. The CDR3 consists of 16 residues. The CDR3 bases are TGTGCCAGCAGCCAAGTCCTAGCGGGAGTAGGAGATACGCAGTATTTT. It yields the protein CASSQVLAGVGDTQYF.

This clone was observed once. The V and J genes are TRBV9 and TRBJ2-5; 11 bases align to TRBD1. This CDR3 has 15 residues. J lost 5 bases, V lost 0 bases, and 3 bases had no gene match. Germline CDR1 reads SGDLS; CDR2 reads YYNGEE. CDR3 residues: CASSVERDRGETQYF. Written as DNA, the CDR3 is TGTGCCAGCAGCGTAGAAAGGGACAGGGGGGAGACCCAGTACTTC.

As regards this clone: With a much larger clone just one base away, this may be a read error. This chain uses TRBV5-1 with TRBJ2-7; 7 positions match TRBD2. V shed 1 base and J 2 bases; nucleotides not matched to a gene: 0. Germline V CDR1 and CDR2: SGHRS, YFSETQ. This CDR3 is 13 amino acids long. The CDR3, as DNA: TGCGCCAGCAGCTTGACTAGCGCCTACGAGCAGTACTTC. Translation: CASSLTSAYEQYF.

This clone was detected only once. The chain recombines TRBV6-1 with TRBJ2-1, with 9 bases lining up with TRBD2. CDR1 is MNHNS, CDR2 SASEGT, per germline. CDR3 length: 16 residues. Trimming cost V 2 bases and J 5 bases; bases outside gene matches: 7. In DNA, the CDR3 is TGTGCCAGCAGTGAATTGGGGACTAGCTGGAACAATGAGCAGTTCTTC. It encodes CASSELGTSWNNEQFF.